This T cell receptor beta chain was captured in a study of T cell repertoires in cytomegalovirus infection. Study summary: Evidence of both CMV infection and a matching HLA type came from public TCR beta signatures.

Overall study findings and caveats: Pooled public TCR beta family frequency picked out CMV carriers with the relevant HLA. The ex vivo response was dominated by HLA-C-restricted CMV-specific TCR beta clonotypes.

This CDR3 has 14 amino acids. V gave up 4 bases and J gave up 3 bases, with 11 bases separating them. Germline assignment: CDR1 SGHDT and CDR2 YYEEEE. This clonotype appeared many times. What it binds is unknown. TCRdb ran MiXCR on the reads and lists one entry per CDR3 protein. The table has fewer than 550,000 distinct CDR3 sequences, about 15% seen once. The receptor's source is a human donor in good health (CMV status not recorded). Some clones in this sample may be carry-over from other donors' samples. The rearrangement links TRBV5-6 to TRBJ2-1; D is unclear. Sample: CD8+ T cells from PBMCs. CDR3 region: CASSHDTLYNEQFF. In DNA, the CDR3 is TGTGCCAGCAGCCATGACACTCTCTACAATGAGCAGTTCTTC.